A selection of T cell receptor beta chains follows, all from one sample in a study of T cell changes during pregnancy in multiple sclerosis. Using immunoSEQ multiplex PCR, the repertoire was profiled, and TCRdb retains in-frame clones only, with some absent. This table holds roughly 72,000 clones, roughly 90% found once. The specimen was peripheral blood, collected in the first trimester of pregnancy. All receptors come from a female donor in good health, enrolled as a control in a pregnancy study. Each CDR3 is given with its conserved first and last residue. A D gene is named only where the DNA matches it firmly. Some rows have no size entry. The others give once, few or many, or a class for an expanded clone.

V: TRBV5-6
J: TRBJ2-7
size: -
D: -
DNA: TGTGCCAGCAGCACCTACCTCGAGCAGTACTTC
CDR3: CASSTYLEQYF

V: TRBV11-2
J: TRBJ1-1
size: -
D: -
DNA: TGTGCCAGCAGCTTAGATCAGGGAAACACTGAAGCTTTCTTT
CDR3: CASSLDQGNTEAFF

V: TRBV2
J: TRBJ1-5
size: -
D: TRBD1
DNA: TGTGCCAGCAGACCGACAGGGATTCAGCCCCAGCATTTT
CDR3: CASRPTGIQPQHF

V: TRBV25-1
J: TRBJ2-7
size: -
D: -
DNA: TGTGCCAGCAGTAAGGAAGGAGCGGTGTACGAGCAGTACTTC
CDR3: CASSKEGAVYEQYF

V: TRBV25-1
J: TRBJ1-4
size: -
D: -
DNA: TGTGCCAGCAGTGAATGGAGTAATGAAAAACTGTTTTTT
CDR3: CASSEWSNEKLFF

V: TRBV29-1
J: TRBJ1-2
size: -
D: TRBD1
DNA: TGCAGCGTTGGTCAGGGGGCTGATGGCTACACCTTC
CDR3: CSVGQGADGYTF

V: TRBV7-2
J: TRBJ1-5
size: -
D: TRBD1
DNA: TGTGCCAGCAGCTTAGGTCAGGGCAGGGGGGAGCAGCCCCAGCATTTT
CDR3: CASSLGQGRGEQPQHF

V: TRBV15
J: TRBJ1-1
size: -
D: -
DNA: TGTGCCACCAGCAGAGGGTCGACAGGCCTAGCTGGGACTGAAGCTTTCTTT
CDR3: CATSRGSTGLAGTEAFF

V: TRBV6-5
J: TRBJ2-5
size: -
D: -
DNA: TGTGCCAGCACCCAAGGGACTGGCCAAGAGACCCAGTACTTC
CDR3: CASTQGTGQETQYF

V: TRBV10-3
J: TRBJ1-2
size: -
D: -
DNA: TGTGCCATCAGTCCATCCCCAGGGGATGGCTACACCTTC
CDR3: CAISPSPGDGYTF

V: TRBV4-3
J: TRBJ2-2
size: once
D: TRBD2
DNA: TGCGCCAGCAGCCATGTGGGGAGGGATACCGGGGAGCTGTTTTTT
CDR3: CASSHVGRDTGELFF

V: TRBV5-1
J: TRBJ2-1
size: -
D: -
DNA: TGCGCCAGCAGCTTGGGAGGGCCGAACAATGAGCAGTTCTTC
CDR3: CASSLGGPNNEQFF

V: TRBV7-2
J: TRBJ1-2
size: -
D: -
DNA: TGTGCCAGCAGCTTATCCCCCCTGGAGTGGAACTATGGCTACACCTTC
CDR3: CASSLSPLEWNYGYTF

V: TRBV7-7
J: TRBJ1-2
size: -
D: TRBD1
DNA: TGTGCCAGCAGCTCAGATATCTCCGGGACAGAAGTCTACTTC
CDR3: CASSSDISGTEVYF

V: TRBV7-2
J: TRBJ2-7
size: -
D: -
DNA: TGTGCCAGCAGCTTAGAAGTCGGGGTTTCGTCCTACGAGCAGTACTTC
CDR3: CASSLEVGVSSYEQYF

V: TRBV5-4
J: TRBJ1-6
size: -
D: TRBD1
DNA: TGTGCCAGCAGCTTAGGGACAGGGTATAATTCACCCCTCCACTTT
CDR3: CASSLGTGYNSPLHF

V: TRBV5-4
J: TRBJ1-2
size: -
D: TRBD1
DNA: TGTGCCAGCAGCTTGGCCGTCACAGGGGGCGGCTATGGCTACACCTTC
CDR3: CASSLAVTGGGYGYTF

V: TRBV27
J: TRBJ1-6
size: -
D: TRBD1
DNA: TGTGCCAGCAGTTTGTCTCCAGGGGGCGGAAAACCACCCCTCCACTTT
CDR3: CASSLSPGGGKPPLHF

V: TRBV28
J: TRBJ2-7
size: -
D: TRBD1
DNA: TGTGCCAGCACCGCCCAGGGGGCCCACTCCTACGAGCAGTACTTC
CDR3: CASTAQGAHSYEQYF

V: TRBV28
J: TRBJ1-1
size: -
D: -
DNA: TGTGCCAGCAGTCCCTACGGGGTCAAGACTGAAGCTTTCTTT
CDR3: CASSPYGVKTEAFF

V: TRBV18
J: TRBJ2-7
size: -
D: -
DNA: TGTGCCAGCTCACCATCTACAGAGATCTACGAGCAGTACTTC
CDR3: CASSPSTEIYEQYF

V: TRBV6-5
J: TRBJ2-5
size: -
D: -
DNA: TGTGCCAGCAGTTATTCGCAGGGACAAGAGACCCAGTACTTC
CDR3: CASSYSQGQETQYF

V: TRBV27
J: TRBJ1-1
size: -
D: -
DNA: TGTGCCAGCAGTTTAAGTCTCAGTTACACTGAAGCTTTCTTT
CDR3: CASSLSLSYTEAFF

V: TRBV7-2
J: TRBJ2-5
size: -
D: TRBD1
DNA: TGTGCCAGCAGCTTAGTAGCGGGTTCGACAGGGGGCCGGGAGACCCAGTACTTC
CDR3: CASSLVAGSTGGRETQYF

V: TRBV6-1
J: TRBJ2-2
size: few
D: TRBD1
DNA: TGTGCCAGCAGTGCGGGGGACAGGGACGCCGGGGAGCTGTTTTTT
CDR3: CASSAGDRDAGELFF

V: TRBV7-2
J: TRBJ2-7
size: -
D: -
DNA: TGTGCCAGCAGCTTGGAGGGGACCCACTACTACGAGCAGTACTTC
CDR3: CASSLEGTHYYEQYF

V: TRBV18
J: TRBJ1-2
size: few
D: TRBD1
DNA: TGTGCCAGCTCACCCTCAGGACAGGGGGACGGCTATGGCTACACCTTC
CDR3: CASSPSGQGDGYGYTF

V: TRBV21-1
J: TRBJ1-1
size: -
D: -
DNA: TGTGCCAGCAGCAACGAGGGCACTGAAGCTTTCTTT
CDR3: CASSNEGTEAFF

V: TRBV4-2
J: TRBJ2-5
size: -
D: TRBD2
DNA: TGTGCCAGCAGCCAAGATGGGAATAGCGGGGGCCGGGGAGAGACCCAGTACTTC
CDR3: CASSQDGNSGGRGETQYF

V: TRBV21-1
J: TRBJ1-3
size: -
D: -
DNA: TGTGCCAGCAGCAAAGTGGGGACAGTTTGCTCTGGAAACACCATATATTTT
CDR3: CASSKVGTVCSGNTIYF

V: TRBV5-1
J: TRBJ1-6
size: -
D: -
DNA: TGCGCCAGCAGCCACGGGAAGGGGGATTCACCCCTCCACTTT
CDR3: CASSHGKGDSPLHF

V: TRBV2
J: TRBJ1-1
size: -
D: TRBD1
DNA: TGTGCCAGCAGTGATAACGTCGGGGATGACAGGGGGGCGAACACTGAAGCTTTCTTT
CDR3: CASSDNVGDDRGANTEAFF

V: TRBV2
J: TRBJ1-4
size: few
D: TRBD1
DNA: TGTGCCAGTGGGGACAGAGCAACTAATGAAAAACTGTTTTTT
CDR3: CASGDRATNEKLFF

V: TRBV5-1
J: TRBJ2-1
size: -
D: -
DNA: TGCGCCAGCAGGGAGCGAGAGACCTACAATGAGCAGTTCTTC
CDR3: CASRERETYNEQFF

V: TRBV7-9
J: TRBJ2-7
size: -
D: TRBD1
DNA: TGTGCCAGCAGCTCGGGACAGCCGGCCTACGAGCAGTACTTC
CDR3: CASSSGQPAYEQYF

V: TRBV7-9
J: TRBJ2-2
size: -
D: TRBD2
DNA: TGTGCCAGCAGCAACCGACTAGCGGGAGGGACCGGGGAGCTGTTTTTT
CDR3: CASSNRLAGGTGELFF

V: TRBV15
J: TRBJ2-6
size: few
D: -
DNA: TGTGCCACCAGCGGGGGAGACAGGCTCTCTGGGGCCAACGTCCTGACTTTC
CDR3: CATSGGDRLSGANVLTF

V: TRBV7-9
J: TRBJ2-7
size: -
D: -
DNA: TGTGCCAGCAGCGATACGACATACGAGCAGTACTTC
CDR3: CASSDTTYEQYF

V: TRBV10-2
J: TRBJ1-2
size: -
D: TRBD1
DNA: TGCGCCAGCAGTGCCACAGGGGTCGACTATGGCTACACCTTC
CDR3: CASSATGVDYGYTF

V: TRBV19
J: TRBJ1-4
size: -
D: -
DNA: TGTGCCAGTAGTATCCGCCAGGCCGAAAAACTGTTTTTT
CDR3: CASSIRQAEKLFF

V: TRBV19
J: TRBJ2-5
size: once
D: -
DNA: TGTGCCAGTAGTTTCACGGGACACCAGCAAGAGACCCAGTACTTC
CDR3: CASSFTGHQQETQYF

V: TRBV7-2
J: TRBJ1-2
size: -
D: TRBD1
DNA: TGTGCCAGCAGCTTTAGCCGTACGGGACAGGTCTCTAACTATGGCTACACCTTC
CDR3: CASSFSRTGQVSNYGYTF

V: TRBV5-4
J: TRBJ1-5
size: -
D: TRBD1
DNA: TGTGCCAGCAGCCGGGACAGGGATCAGCCCCAGCATTTT
CDR3: CASSRDRDQPQHF

V: TRBV18
J: TRBJ1-5
size: -
D: -
DNA: TGTGCCAGCTCACCACCGGGGGGGTCGGGCAATCAGCCCCAGCATTTT
CDR3: CASSPPGGSGNQPQHF

V: TRBV4-1
J: TRBJ1-3
size: -
D: TRBD1
DNA: TGCGCCAGCAGCCGAGACCAGGGGGCTTCTGGAAACACCATATATTTT
CDR3: CASSRDQGASGNTIYF

V: TRBV19
J: TRBJ2-1
size: -
D: TRBD1
DNA: TGTGCCAGTAGTACCCTGGGACAGGTGGCCTACAATGAGCAGTTCTTC
CDR3: CASSTLGQVAYNEQFF

V: TRBV4-3
J: TRBJ2-5
size: -
D: -
DNA: TGCGCCAGCAGCCAAGGGACTACTCAAGAGACCCAGTACTTC
CDR3: CASSQGTTQETQYF

V: TRBV5-4
J: TRBJ2-3
size: -
D: TRBD1
DNA: TGTGCCAGCAGCTCTCCGACAGGGCGGATAGTGGAGACAGATACGCAGTATTTT
CDR3: CASSSPTGRIVETDTQYF

V: TRBV19
J: TRBJ2-7
size: -
D: TRBD2
DNA: TGTGCCAGTAGTACGGGACTAGCGGGAGGCAACGAGCAGTACTTC
CDR3: CASSTGLAGGNEQYF

V: TRBV27
J: TRBJ2-3
size: once
D: TRBD2
DNA: TGTGCCAGCAGTCCGGGACTAGCCGCCTCCCGAGATACGCAGTATTTT
CDR3: CASSPGLAASRDTQYF

V: TRBV7-9
J: TRBJ2-2
size: -
D: TRBD2
DNA: TGTGCCAGCAGCTTCTCTAGCGGATTTTACACCGGGGAGCTGTTTTTT
CDR3: CASSFSSGFYTGELFF

V: TRBV7-2
J: TRBJ1-1
size: -
D: TRBD1
DNA: TGTGCCAGCAGCGAAAGGGCGTTAGGGGGCGCGATAGAAGCTTTCTTT
CDR3: CASSERALGGAIEAFF

V: TRBV7-9
J: TRBJ2-1
size: -
D: -
DNA: TGTGCCAGCACCTCGCGGAATAGCGCCTACAATGAGCAGTTCTTC
CDR3: CASTSRNSAYNEQFF

V: TRBV6-5
J: TRBJ1-3
size: -
D: TRBD1
DNA: TGTGCCAGCAGGAAGGGACAGAGATCAAACACCATATATTTT
CDR3: CASRKGQRSNTIYF